The 24 T cell receptor beta chains in this list originate from one sample, sequenced in a study of CD8+CD57+ T cells in acquired aplastic anemia. Patients included in sequencing had previously demonstrated CD8+CD57+ cell expansion by flow cytometry. Genomic DNA, the template, was used for profiling of the TCR beta VDJ and CDR3. TCRdb called the reads again in MiXCR, with one record for every CDR3 protein. The table lists about 180,000 distinct CDR3 sequences, approximately 48% of them singletons, with around 13% in the top ten. Sequencing was performed on sorted CD4+, CD8+, or CD8+CD57+ T cells (not recorded which) from PBMCs. These receptors were taken from a human donor with aplastic anemia.

The gene calls are TRBV2 and TRBJ2-7; the match to TRBD2 covers 7 bases. The J segment lost 4 bases and the V segment lost 5 bases, leaving 8 bases of the junction unmatched. CDR1 SNHLY and CDR2 FYNNEI come from the germline V gene. The CDR3 runs to 14 residues. Written as DNA, the CDR3 is TGTGCCAGCAGTCCGGGACGGGGGGAATACGAGCAGTACTTC. This sequence encodes CASSPGRGEYEQYF.

This clonotype has ten or more counts. The chain employs TRBV5-5 and TRBJ2-3; a possible D gene is TRBD1 (6 bases). There are 16 residues in the CDR3. V lost 2 bases and J 3 bases, leaving 16 bases between the germline ends. Germline lookup yields CDR1 SGHKS and CDR2 YYEKEE (reference sequence). The CDR3 is CASSFGYAGATDTQYF. The CDR3 nucleotides are TGTGCCAGCAGCTTTGGGTATGCAGGGGCAACAGATACGCAGTATTTT.

In nucleotides, the CDR3 is TGTGCCAGCAGTTCTGGCGGGGGGTACTACAATGAGCAGTTCTTC. It encodes CASSSGGGYYNEQFF. The chain combines TRBV12-3 or TRBV12-4 with TRBJ2-1; 8 bases are shared with TRBD2. The CDR3 loop spans 15 amino acids. V dropped 4 bases and J dropped 3; count of bases not matched to a gene: 5.

The DNA of the CDR3 is TGTGCCAGCCGGCAGGGTAGGGAAAAACTGTTTTTT. Amino acid sequence: CASRQGREKLFF. The J gene is TRBJ1-4, the V gene TRBV7-9; maybe TRBD1 (5 bases). V lost 8 bases and J 8 bases, leaving 12 bases between the germline ends. The CDR3 consists of 12 residues. Germline loops: CDR1 SEHNR, CDR2 FQNEAQ (reference sequence).

The chain recombines TRBV5-6 with TRBJ2-1; D is unresolved. CDR1 is SGHDT, CDR2 YYEEEE, per germline. This CDR3 contains 15 residues. V was clipped by 7 bases and J by 1 base, with 15 bases between them. The CDR3, as DNA: TGTGCCAGCTCACGAAGATCCTCATCCTACAATGAGCAGTTCTTC. As protein: CASSRRSSSYNEQFF.

This sequence joins TRBV6-5 and TRBJ2-7, with D unclear. CDR1 is MNHEY and CDR2 is SVGAGI in the germline V gene. The CDR3 length is 15 residues. Between the trimmed V and J ends, which lost 0 bases and 2 bases, there was a span of 11 bases. CDR3 residues: CASSYSNGITYEQYF. CDR3 sequence (DNA): TGTGCCAGCAGTTACTCGAATGGGATTACCTACGAGCAGTACTTC.

This clonotype has a single count. The chain is built from TRBV19 and TRBJ2-3; D is unclear. CDR1 LNHDA and CDR2 SQIVND come from the germline V gene (reference sequence). Trimming took off 3 bases at V and 4 bases at J, with 8 bases between the two ends. This CDR3 comprises 13 residues. The CDR3 region is CASSMVRSDTQYF. CDR3 in DNA: TGTGCCAGTAGTATGGTCAGGTCAGATACGCAGTATTTT.

In its sample, this clonotype was seen many times. The chain links TRBV5-6 to TRBJ2-7; D unclear. V was shortened by 1 base and J by 4 bases, with 12 bases between the two germline ends. CDR1 SGHDT and CDR2 YYEEEE come from the germline V gene. CDR3 length: 14 amino acids. This CDR3 reads CASSLPGYEYEQYF. CDR3 bases: TGTGCCAGCAGCTTGCCAGGTTACGAATACGAGCAGTACTTC.

This clonotype was recorded once. The chain joins TRBV20-1 to TRBJ2-3, with D possibly being TRBD1 or TRBD2 (5 bases each). Germline assignment: CDR1 DFQATT and CDR2 SNEGSKA (reference sequence). The CDR3 consists of 13 residues. V was shortened by 6 bases and J by 4 bases, with 14 bases between the two germline ends. CDR3 nucleotide sequence: TGCAGTGCCAGTACCGGGGCTCCAGATACGCAGTATTTT. The encoded protein is CSASTGAPDTQYF.

This chain links TRBV19 with TRBJ1-2; a weak D match, TRBD1 (6 bases). This CDR3 region has 16 residues. Germline loops: CDR1 LNHDA, CDR2 SQIVND (reference sequence). Trimming left V 6 bases short and J 2 bases short, with 19 bases between. The CDR3 protein is CASSAIGTSANYGYTF. As DNA, the CDR3 is TGTGCCAGTAGCGCGATCGGGACAAGCGCCAACTATGGCTACACCTTC.

J is TRBJ2-7 and V is TRBV29-1; TRBD1 is a possible D gene (5 bases). The germline gives CDR1 SQVTM, CDR2 ANQGSEA. The CDR3 has 15 amino acids. Trimming stripped 7 bases from V and 0 bases from J, with 19 bases between. This CDR3 is CSAGTLSGISYEQYF. Written as DNA, the CDR3 is TGCAGCGCTGGTACTTTGTCAGGGATCTCCTACGAGCAGTACTTC.

The chain carries TRBV7-2 and TRBJ1-1; TRBD1 is a possible D gene (6 bases). Germline CDR1 and CDR2: SGHTA and FQGNSA. V lost 5 bases, J lost 9 bases, and 16 bases lay in between. The CDR3 is 13 amino acids. The CDR3 sequence is CASSLSRQDQAFF. In DNA, the CDR3 is TGTGCCAGCAGCCTTTCCCGACAGGACCAAGCTTTCTTT.

This clonotype was seen a handful of times. This clone may be a read error of a much larger clone one base away. V is TRBV12-3 or TRBV12-4 and J is TRBJ2-3, with 8 bases that match TRBD1. The CDR3 is made up of 15 amino acids. V trimming: 8 bases; J trimming: 5 bases; junction bases outside the gene matches: 12. The CDR3 region has the DNA TGTGCCAGCGCTAAAGGACAGGGTGCGGGAGATACGCAGTATTTT. The encoded protein is CASAKGQGAGDTQYF.

The chain couples TRBV30 to TRBJ1-1; a possible D gene is TRBD1 (5 bases). Germline V gives CDR1 GTSNPN, CDR2 SVGIG (reference sequence). V was clipped by 5 bases and J by 3 bases, with 13 bases between them. The CDR3 is 13 residues long. CDR3: CAWGVDRHTEAFF. In DNA, the CDR3 is TGTGCCTGGGGGGTTGACAGACACACTGAAGCTTTCTTT. Looking up the rest from reference TRBV30 and TRBJ1-1 gives the full variable domain: SQTIHQWPATLVQPVGSPLSLECTVEGTSNPNLYWYRQAAGRGLQLLFYSVGIGQISSEVPQNLSASRPQDRQFILSSKKLLLSDSGFYLCAWGVDRHTEAFFGQGTRLTVV.

This chain joins TRBV7-9 and TRBJ2-1; perhaps TRBD2 as D (5 bases). The CDR3 contains 13 residues. V was clipped by 5 bases and J by 9 bases, with 14 bases between them. Looked up from germline, CDR1 is SEHNR and CDR2 is FQNEAQ (reference sequence). The CDR3 DNA follows: TGTGCCAGCAGCGAGGGAGAAGGTGGTGAGCAGTTCTTC. This sequence encodes CASSEGEGGEQFF.

The chain joins TRBV20-1 to TRBJ2-7; D is undetermined. Looked up from germline, CDR1 is DFQATT and CDR2 is SNEGSKA (reference sequence). The V end lost 1 base, the J end lost 5 bases, and 12 bases lay between the germline ends. The CDR3 totals 13 residues. CDR3 sequence (DNA): TGCAGTGCTAGAGGTGGTAGCTATGACGAGCAGTACTTC. The encoded protein is CSARGGSYDEQYF.

The rearrangement links TRBV24-1 to TRBJ1-5, with D unclear. This CDR3 is 12 amino acids long. V lost 10 bases to trimming and J lost 7 bases, with 13 bases between them. CDR1 and CDR2 (germline): KGHDR, SFDVKD. CDR3 DNA: TGTGCCACAGGAGAAGGGCGGCAGCCCCAGCATTTT. Translating it yields CATGEGRQPQHF.

Many counts were recorded for this clonotype. The chain couples TRBV20-1 to TRBJ1-1; no reliable D call. Germline V gene sequence: CDR1 DFQATT, CDR2 SNEGSKA (reference sequence). Trimming pared 0 bases from V and 2 bases from J, leaving 16 bases between. The CDR3 is 16 residues long. This CDR3 is CSARDRRRNFNTEAFF. Here the CDR3 DNA reads TGCAGTGCTAGAGATCGGAGACGGAACTTTAACACTGAAGCTTTCTTT.

The rearrangement uses TRBV24-1 and TRBJ2-7; either TRBD1 or TRBD2 may supply D (7 bases each). The CDR3 covers 17 residues. Germline assignment: CDR1 KGHDR and CDR2 SFDVKD. Deletions cut 2 bases from V and 2 bases from J, with 18 bases between. The CDR3 nucleotides read TGTGCCACCAGTGATTATGAACAGGGGACTACAACCTACGAGCAGTACTTC. It codes for CATSDYEQGTTTYEQYF.

The V and J genes are TRBV20-1 and TRBJ2-1; D ambiguous. The CDR3 totals 13 residues. CDR1 DFQATT and CDR2 SNEGSKA come from the germline V gene (reference sequence). V lost 1 base to trimming and J lost 6 bases, with 10 bases between them. The CDR3 reads CSARVLMGNEQFF. CDR3 coding DNA: TGCAGTGCTAGAGTCCTGATGGGCAATGAGCAGTTCTTC.

This clonotype was recorded many times. This chain links TRBV20-1 with TRBJ1-1; D gene ambiguous. Germline CDR1 is DFQATT and CDR2 is SNEGSKA (reference sequence). This CDR3 contains 12 residues. V shed 6 bases and J shed 0 bases, with 8 bases lying between them. The chain's CDR3 is CSAPHVNTEAFF. In nucleotides, the CDR3 is TGCAGTGCGCCGCATGTGAACACTGAAGCTTTCTTT.

This clonotype came up many times. V is TRBV19 and J is TRBJ1-5, with D unclear. Germline-derived CDR1 and CDR2 are LNHDA and SQIVND (reference sequence). V lost 9 bases and J lost 1, with 16 bases in between. The CDR3 is 15 amino acids. DNA of the CDR3: TGTGCCAGCCTTAGGGCCCCAGGAAGCAATCAGCCCCAGCATTTT. Its translation: CASLRAPGSNQPQHF.

The rearrangement links TRBV9 to TRBJ2-1, with a tentative D call TRBD2 (5 bases). Germline V CDR1 and CDR2: SGDLS, YYNGEE. The V end was cut by 2 bases, the J end by 8 bases, with 20 bases between. The CDR3 totals 16 residues. The DNA for the CDR3 is TGTGCCAGCAGCGTCTCCGGGATCCCCCCGCGCGATGAGCAGTTCTTC. This sequence encodes CASSVSGIPPRDEQFF.

Worth noting for this clonotype: This sequence may be a read error, since a much larger clone differs from it by one base. This sequence joins TRBV2 and TRBJ2-1, with D possibly matching TRBD2 (6 bases). The CDR3 sequence is 16 residues long. Trimming took off 11 bases at V and 4 bases at J, with 24 bases between the two ends. The germline CDR1 and CDR2 sequences are SNHLY and FYNNEI. The CDR3, as DNA: TGTGCCGGCAAACCTGGGTACGGGGGTTCGTACAATGAGCAGTTCTTC. This encodes CAGKPGYGGSYNEQFF.